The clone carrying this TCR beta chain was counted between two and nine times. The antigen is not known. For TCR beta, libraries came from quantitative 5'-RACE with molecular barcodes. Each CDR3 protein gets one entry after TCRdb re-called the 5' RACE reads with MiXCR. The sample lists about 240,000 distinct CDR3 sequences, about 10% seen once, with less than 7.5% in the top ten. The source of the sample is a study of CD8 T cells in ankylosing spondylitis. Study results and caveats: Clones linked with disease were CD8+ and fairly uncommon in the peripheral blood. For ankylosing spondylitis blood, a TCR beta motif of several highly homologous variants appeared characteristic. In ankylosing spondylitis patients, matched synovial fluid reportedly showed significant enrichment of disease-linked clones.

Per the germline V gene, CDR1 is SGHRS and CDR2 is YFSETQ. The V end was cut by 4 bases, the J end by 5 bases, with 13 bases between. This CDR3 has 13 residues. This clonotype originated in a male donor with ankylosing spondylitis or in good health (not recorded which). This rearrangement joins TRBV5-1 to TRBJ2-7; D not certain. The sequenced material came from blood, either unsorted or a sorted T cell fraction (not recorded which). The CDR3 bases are TGCGCCAGCAGCAATGACGGAGACCACGAGCAGTACTTC. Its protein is CASSNDGDHEQYF.